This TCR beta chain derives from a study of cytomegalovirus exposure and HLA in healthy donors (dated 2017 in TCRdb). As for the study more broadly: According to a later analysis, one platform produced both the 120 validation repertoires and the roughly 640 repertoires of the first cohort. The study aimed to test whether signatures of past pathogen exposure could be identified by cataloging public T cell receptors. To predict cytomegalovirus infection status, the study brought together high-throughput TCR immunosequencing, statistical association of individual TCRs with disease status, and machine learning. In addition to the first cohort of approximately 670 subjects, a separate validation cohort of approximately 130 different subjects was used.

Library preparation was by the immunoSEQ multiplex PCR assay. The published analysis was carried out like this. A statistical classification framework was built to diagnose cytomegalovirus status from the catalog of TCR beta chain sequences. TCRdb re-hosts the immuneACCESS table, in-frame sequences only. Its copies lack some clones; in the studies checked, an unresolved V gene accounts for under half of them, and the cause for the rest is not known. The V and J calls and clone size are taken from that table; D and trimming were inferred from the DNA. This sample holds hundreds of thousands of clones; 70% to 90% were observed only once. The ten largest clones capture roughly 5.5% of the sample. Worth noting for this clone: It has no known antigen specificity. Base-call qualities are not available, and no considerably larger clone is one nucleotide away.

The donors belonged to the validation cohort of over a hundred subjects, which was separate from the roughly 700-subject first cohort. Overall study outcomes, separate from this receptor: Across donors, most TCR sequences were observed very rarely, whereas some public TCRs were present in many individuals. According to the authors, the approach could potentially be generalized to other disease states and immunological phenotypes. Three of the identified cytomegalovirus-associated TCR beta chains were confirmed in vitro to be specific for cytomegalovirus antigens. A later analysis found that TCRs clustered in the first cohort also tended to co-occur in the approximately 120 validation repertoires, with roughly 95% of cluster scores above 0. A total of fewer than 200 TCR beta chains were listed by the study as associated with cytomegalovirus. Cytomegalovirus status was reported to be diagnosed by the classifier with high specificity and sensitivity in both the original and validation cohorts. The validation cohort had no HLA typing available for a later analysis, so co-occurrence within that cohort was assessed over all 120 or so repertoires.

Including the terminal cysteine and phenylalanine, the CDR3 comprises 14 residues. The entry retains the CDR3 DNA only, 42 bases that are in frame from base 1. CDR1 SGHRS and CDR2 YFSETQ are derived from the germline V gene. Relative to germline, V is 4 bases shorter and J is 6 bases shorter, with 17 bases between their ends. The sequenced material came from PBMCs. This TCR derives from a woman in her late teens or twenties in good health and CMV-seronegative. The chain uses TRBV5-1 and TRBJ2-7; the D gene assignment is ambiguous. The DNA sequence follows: TGCGCCAGCAGCCATGACCTAAACGGACGCGAGCAGTACTTC. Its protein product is CASSHDLNGREQYF.